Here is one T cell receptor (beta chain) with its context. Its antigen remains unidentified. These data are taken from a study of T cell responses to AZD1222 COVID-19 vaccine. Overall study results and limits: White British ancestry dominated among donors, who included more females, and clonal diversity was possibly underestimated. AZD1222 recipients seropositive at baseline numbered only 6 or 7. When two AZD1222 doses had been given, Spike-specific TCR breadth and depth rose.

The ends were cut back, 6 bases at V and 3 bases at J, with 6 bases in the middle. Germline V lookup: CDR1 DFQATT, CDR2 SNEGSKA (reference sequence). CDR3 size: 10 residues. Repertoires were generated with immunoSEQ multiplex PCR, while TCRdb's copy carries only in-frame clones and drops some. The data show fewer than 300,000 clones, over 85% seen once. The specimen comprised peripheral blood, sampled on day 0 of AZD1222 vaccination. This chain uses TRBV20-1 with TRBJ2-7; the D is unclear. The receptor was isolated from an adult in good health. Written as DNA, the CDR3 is TGCAGTGCAAAGAACTACGAGCAGTACTTC. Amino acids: CSAKNYEQYF.